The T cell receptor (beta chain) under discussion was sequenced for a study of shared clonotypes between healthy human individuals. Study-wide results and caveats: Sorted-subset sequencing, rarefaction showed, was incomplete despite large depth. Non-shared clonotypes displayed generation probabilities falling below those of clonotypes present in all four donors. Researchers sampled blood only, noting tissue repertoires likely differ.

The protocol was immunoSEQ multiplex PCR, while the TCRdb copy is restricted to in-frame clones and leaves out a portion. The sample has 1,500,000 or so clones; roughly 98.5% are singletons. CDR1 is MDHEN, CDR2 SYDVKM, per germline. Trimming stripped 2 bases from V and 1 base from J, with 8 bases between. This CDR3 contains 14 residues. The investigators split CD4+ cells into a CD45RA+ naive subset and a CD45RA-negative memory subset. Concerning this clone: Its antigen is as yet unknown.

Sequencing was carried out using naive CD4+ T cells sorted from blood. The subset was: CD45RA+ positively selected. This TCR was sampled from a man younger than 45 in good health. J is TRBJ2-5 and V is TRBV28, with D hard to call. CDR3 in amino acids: CASSLRPPQETQYF. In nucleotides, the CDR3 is TGTGCCAGCAGTTTACGGCCCCCCCAAGAGACCCAGTACTTC.